These 18 T cell receptor beta chains were sequenced from one sample in a study of persistence of HIV-infected CD4 T cells. Their specific antigens are unknown. This was the immunoSEQ version 4 assay in survey mode. TCRdb's table, derived via immunoSEQ multiplex PCR, lists solely in-frame clones and lacks some. The sample lists around 35,000 clones, less than 90% occurring once. Lysates of CMV-infected fibroblasts at 9 to 10 ug/mL stimulated these cells. CD40L/CD69 double-negative CD45RO-high memory CD4+ T cells were collected. The specimen was CD4+ T cells sorted from PBMCs after approximately 20-hour stimulation, collected from a patient who received antiretroviral therapy. Receptors originate from an adult man with HIV who was CMV-seropositive.

J is TRBJ2-3 and V is TRBV7-2; unclear D gene. This CDR3 has 13 amino acids. Per the germline V gene, CDR1 is SGHTA and CDR2 is FQGNSA. V was cut by 5 bases and J by 4 bases, with 10 bases left in between. This chain's CDR3 is CASSPRVSDTQYF. In DNA, the CDR3 is TGTGCCAGCAGCCCAAGGGTGTCAGATACGCAGTATTTT.

J is TRBJ1-1 and V is TRBV5-1; 7 nucleotides agree with TRBD1. The germline V gene has CDR1 SGHRS and CDR2 YFSETQ. Trimming removed 0 bases from V and 5 bases from J; junction bases left unmatched: 4. There are 14 residues in the CDR3. For the CDR3, the DNA is TGCGCCAGCAGCTTGGGAGGGGGCCGTACTGAAGCTTTCTTT. Translating gives CASSLGGGRTEAFF.

V gene TRBV6-1 combines with J gene TRBJ2-3; no firm D call. Germline V gives CDR1 MNHNS, CDR2 SASEGT. Between the trimmed V and J ends, which lost 2 bases and 3 bases, there was a span of 6 bases. The CDR3 is made up of 13 amino acids. The CDR3 coding sequence is TGTGCCAGCAGTGAAATGGGGACAGATACGCAGTATTTT. As protein: CASSEMGTDTQYF.

V gene TRBV2 combines with J gene TRBJ1-4; no clear D. The CDR3 is made up of 13 amino acids. Per germline, CDR1 SNHLY and CDR2 FYNNEI. Trimming removed 6 bases from V and 5 bases from J, with 10 bases in between. Here the CDR3 reads CASRRDSNEKLFF. The CDR3 coding sequence is TGTGCCAGCAGGAGGGATTCCAATGAAAAACTGTTTTTT.

The chain carries TRBV4-1 and TRBJ1-6; the D is unclear. The germline V gene has CDR1 MGHRA and CDR2 YSYEKL. This CDR3 comprises 14 residues. V lost 1 base and J 5 bases, leaving 6 bases between the germline ends. CDR3 sequence reads: CASSQGSDNSPLHF. The CDR3 DNA reads as TGCGCCAGCAGCCAAGGCAGCGATAATTCACCCCTCCACTTT.

The rearrangement joins TRBV18 to TRBJ2-2; no firm D call. From germline, CDR1 is KGHSH and CDR2 LQKENI. This CDR3 has 12 amino acids. V lost 5 bases and J lost 7, with 8 bases in between. CDR3 in DNA: TGTGCCAGCTCAATAGGTGTCGGGGAGCTGTTTTTT. It specifies CASSIGVGELFF. The variable domain in full, completed from reference TRBV18 and TRBJ2-2, reads NAGVMQNPRHLVRRRGQEARLRCSPMKGHSHVYWYRQLPEEGLKFMVYLQKENIIDESGMPKERFSAEFPKEGPSILRIQQVVRGDSAAYFCASSIGVGELFFGEGSRLTVL.

The chain recombines TRBV6-5 with TRBJ2-1; D gene ambiguous. The germline CDR1 and CDR2 sequences are MNHEY and SVGAGI. The V end lost 7 bases, the J end lost 6 bases, and 16 bases lay between the germline ends. This CDR3 has 14 residues. This CDR3 reads CASTLLQTSNEQFF. CDR3 DNA: TGTGCCAGCACCCTTCTTCAGACAAGCAATGAGCAGTTCTTC.

The chain recombines TRBV4-1 with TRBJ2-1; 8 nucleotides align to TRBD2. Germline-derived CDR1 and CDR2 are MGHRA and YSYEKL. CDR3 size: 16 residues. V lost 6 bases to trimming and J lost 7 bases; unmatched junction nucleotides: 14. The CDR3 nucleotides are TGCGCCAGCAGTCCCTCCGCAGGCGGGGGGTATAATGAGCAGTTCTTC. Its translation is CASSPSAGGGYNEQFF.

This sequence joins TRBV6-1 and TRBJ2-7; perhaps D is TRBD1 or TRBD2 (5 bases each). This CDR3 comprises 14 residues. The germline V and J ends were trimmed by 7 bases and 2 bases, with 15 bases remaining between them. Germline CDR1 is MNHNS and CDR2 is SASEGT. The CDR3 is CASKSGRLTYEQYF. The CDR3 DNA is TGTGCCAGCAAATCGGGACGGTTAACCTACGAGCAGTACTTC.

In DNA form, the CDR3 reads TGTGCCAGCAGCCCCCGGGGTGATCAGCCCCAGCATTTT. It codes for CASSPRGDQPQHF. This chain joins TRBV6-6 and TRBJ1-5, with no clear D. CDR3 size: 13 residues. CDR1 and CDR2 (germline): MNHNY, SVGAGI (reference sequence). V shed 6 bases and J shed 5 bases, with 11 bases lying between them.

The sample holds one count of this clone. One end of the junction does not line up with germline, which may come from a read error. The CDR3 DNA sequence: TGTGCCAGCAGCCCTCAGGGGACAGGGGCGGCCTACGAGCAGCACTTC. It encodes CASSPQGTGAAYEQHF. V usage is TRBV9 and J usage is TRBJ2-7, with 10 bases aligning to TRBD1. This CDR3 contains 16 residues. CDR1 is SGDLS and CDR2 is YYNGEE in the germline V gene.

The chain couples TRBV2 to TRBJ1-6; D may be TRBD1 (5 bases). CDR3 size: 14 residues. The germline V gene has CDR1 SNHLY and CDR2 FYNNEI. V was cut by 4 bases and J by 9 bases, with 13 bases left in between. This chain's CDR3 is CASSVEAGGSPLHF. The CDR3 coding sequence is TGTGCCAGCAGTGTCGAGGCGGGGGGTTCACCCCTCCACTTT.

This clone was seen just once. The CDR3 loop is CASSPQPDGYTF. In nucleotides, the CDR3 is TGTGCCAGCAGCCCGCAGCCCGACGGCTACACCTTC. The chain has TRBV7-9 and TRBJ1-2; D is ambiguous. V was shortened by 5 bases and J by 8 bases, with 12 bases between the two germline ends. The CDR3 is 12 residues long. Germline V lookup: CDR1 SEHNR, CDR2 FQNEAQ (reference sequence).

CDR3 in DNA: TGTGCCAGCAGTGCCCTCGGCGGGGGTACTTACAATGAGCAGTTCTTC. This translates into CASSALGGGTYNEQFF. This sequence joins TRBV6-4 and TRBJ2-1; 7 bases map to TRBD2. Losses at the gene ends were 4 bases for V and 4 bases for J; bases not matched to a gene: 10. The CDR3 contains 16 residues. Germline V CDR1 and CDR2: MRHNA, SNTAGT.

The V and J genes are TRBV18 and TRBJ1-3; no clear D. CDR3 length equals 16 residues. Germline lookup yields CDR1 KGHSH and CDR2 LQKENI. V was clipped by 0 bases and J by 0 bases, with 9 bases between them. The CDR3 DNA reads as TGTGCCAGCTCACCACCATCCGTGCCCTCTGGAAACACCATATATTTT. Translating it yields CASSPPSVPSGNTIYF.

CDR3 in amino acids: CAIGAPSATQYF. CDR3 DNA sequence: TGTGCCATCGGCGCCCCTAGCGCGACGCAGTATTTT. The chain recombines TRBV10-3 with TRBJ2-3, with a possible D match to TRBD2 (6 bases). The CDR3 sequence is 12 residues long. Trimming pared 8 bases from V and 9 bases from J, leaving 15 bases between. CDR1 ENHRY and CDR2 SYGVKD come from the germline V gene.

The chain employs TRBV2 and TRBJ2-3; D is unresolved. The germline V gene encodes CDR1 SNHLY and CDR2 FYNNEI. The V gene lost 4 bases and the J gene lost 2 bases, with 19 bases spanning the gap. The CDR3 extends over 17 amino acids. CDR3: CASSGGRLPSSTDTQYF. In DNA form, the CDR3 reads TGTGCCAGCAGTGGAGGTCGCCTCCCTTCCTCCACAGATACGCAGTATTTT.

This clone showed up just once. The gene calls are TRBV7-2 and TRBJ2-7; 7 bases are shared with TRBD1. Losses at the gene ends were 5 bases for V and 2 bases for J; bases not matched to a gene: 9. Germline CDR1 and CDR2: SGHTA and FQGNSA. The CDR3 spans 15 residues. CDR3 region: CASSQLRTGTYEQYF. The CDR3 coding sequence is TGTGCCAGCAGCCAGTTAAGGACAGGCACCTACGAGCAGTACTTC.